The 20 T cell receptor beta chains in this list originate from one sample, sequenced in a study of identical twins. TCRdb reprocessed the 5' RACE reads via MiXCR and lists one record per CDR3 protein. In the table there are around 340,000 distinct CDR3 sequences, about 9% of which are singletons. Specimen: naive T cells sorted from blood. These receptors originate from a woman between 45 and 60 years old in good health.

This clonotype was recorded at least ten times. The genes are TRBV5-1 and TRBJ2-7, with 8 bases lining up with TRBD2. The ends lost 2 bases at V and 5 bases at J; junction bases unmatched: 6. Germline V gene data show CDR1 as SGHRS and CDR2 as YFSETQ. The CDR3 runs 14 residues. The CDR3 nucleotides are TGCGCCAGCAGCTTACTAGCGGATCCCCACGAGCAGTACTTC. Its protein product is CASSLLADPHEQYF.

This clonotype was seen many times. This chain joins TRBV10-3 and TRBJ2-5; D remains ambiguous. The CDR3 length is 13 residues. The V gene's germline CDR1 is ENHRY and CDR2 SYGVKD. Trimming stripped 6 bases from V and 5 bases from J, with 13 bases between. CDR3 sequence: CAISLEDGETQYF. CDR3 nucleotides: TGTGCCATCAGCTTAGAGGATGGGGAGACCCAGTACTTC.

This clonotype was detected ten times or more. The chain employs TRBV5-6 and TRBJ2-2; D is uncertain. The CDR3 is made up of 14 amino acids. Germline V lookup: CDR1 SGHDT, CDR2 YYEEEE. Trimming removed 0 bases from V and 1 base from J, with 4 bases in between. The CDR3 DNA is TGTGCCAGCAGCTTGGATCAGAACACCGGGGAGCTGTTTTTT. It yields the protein CASSLDQNTGELFF.

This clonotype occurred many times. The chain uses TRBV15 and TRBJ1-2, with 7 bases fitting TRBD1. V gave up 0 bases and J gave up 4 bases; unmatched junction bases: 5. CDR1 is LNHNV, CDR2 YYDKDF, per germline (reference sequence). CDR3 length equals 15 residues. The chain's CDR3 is CATSRDQGGSYGYTF. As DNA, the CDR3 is TGTGCCACCAGCAGAGATCAAGGGGGCAGCTATGGCTACACCTTC.

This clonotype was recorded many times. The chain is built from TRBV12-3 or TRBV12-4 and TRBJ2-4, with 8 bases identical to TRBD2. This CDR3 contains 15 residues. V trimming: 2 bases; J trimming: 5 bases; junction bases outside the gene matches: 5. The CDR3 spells CASSLYPGRENIQYF. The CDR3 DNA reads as TGTGCCAGCAGTTTATATCCCGGGAGGGAAAACATTCAGTACTTC.

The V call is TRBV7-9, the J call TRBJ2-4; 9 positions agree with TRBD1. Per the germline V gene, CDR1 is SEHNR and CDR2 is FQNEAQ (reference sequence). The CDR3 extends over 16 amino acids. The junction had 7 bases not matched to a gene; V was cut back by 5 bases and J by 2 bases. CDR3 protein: CASSLGQGWTKNIQYF. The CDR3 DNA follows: TGTGCCAGCAGCCTGGGACAGGGTTGGACCAAAAACATTCAGTACTTC.

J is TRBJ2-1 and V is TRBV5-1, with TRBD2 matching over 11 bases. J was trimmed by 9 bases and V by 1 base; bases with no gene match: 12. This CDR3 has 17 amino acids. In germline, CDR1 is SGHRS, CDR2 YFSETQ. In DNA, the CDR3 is TGCGCCAGCAGCTTGCGGGGTACACTAGCGGGAGAGGGTGAGCAGTTCTTC. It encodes CASSLRGTLAGEGEQFF.

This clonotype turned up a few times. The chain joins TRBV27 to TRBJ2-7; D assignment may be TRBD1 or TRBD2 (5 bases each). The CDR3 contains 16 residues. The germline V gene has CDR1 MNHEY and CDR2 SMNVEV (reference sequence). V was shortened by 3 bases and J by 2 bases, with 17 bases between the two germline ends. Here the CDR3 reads CASSFTLGDQAYEQYF. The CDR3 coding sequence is TGTGCCAGCAGTTTTACCTTAGGGGACCAAGCCTACGAGCAGTACTTC.

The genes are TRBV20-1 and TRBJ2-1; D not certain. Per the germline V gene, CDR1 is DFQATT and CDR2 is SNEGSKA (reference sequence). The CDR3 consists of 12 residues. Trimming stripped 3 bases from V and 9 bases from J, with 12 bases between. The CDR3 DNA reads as TGCAGTGCTAGTGGGTTAGACTTTGAGCAGTTCTTC. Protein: CSASGLDFEQFF.

This CDR3 reads CASSFETNNEQFF. The DNA of the CDR3 is TGTGCCAGCAGCTTCGAGACTAACAATGAGCAGTTCTTC. The rearrangement links TRBV7-9 to TRBJ2-1, with D perhaps matching TRBD2 (5 bases). Germline CDR1 and CDR2: SEHNR and FQNEAQ (reference sequence). V was shortened by 3 bases and J by 5 bases, with 8 bases between the two germline ends. The CDR3 sequence is 13 residues long.

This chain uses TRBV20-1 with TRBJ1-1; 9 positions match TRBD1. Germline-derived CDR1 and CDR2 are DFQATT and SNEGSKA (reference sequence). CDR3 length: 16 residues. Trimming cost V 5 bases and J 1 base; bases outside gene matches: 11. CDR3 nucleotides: TGCAGTGCTGGACAGGACAGGGGAGTTTGGAACACTGAAGCTTTCTTT. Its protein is CSAGQDRGVWNTEAFF.

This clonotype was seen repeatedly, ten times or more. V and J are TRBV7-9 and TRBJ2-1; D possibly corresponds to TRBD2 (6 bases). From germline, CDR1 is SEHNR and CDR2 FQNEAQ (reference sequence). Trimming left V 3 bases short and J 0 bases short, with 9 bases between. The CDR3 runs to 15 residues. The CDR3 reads CASSFGDFSYNEQFF. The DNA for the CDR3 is TGTGCCAGCAGCTTTGGGGACTTCTCCTACAATGAGCAGTTCTTC. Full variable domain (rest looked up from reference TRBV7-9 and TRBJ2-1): DTGVSQNPRHKITKRGQNVTFRCDPISEHNRLYWYRQTLGQGPEFLTYFQNEAQLEKSRLLSDRFSAERPKGSFSTLEIQRTEQGDSAMYLCASSFGDFSYNEQFFGPGTRLTVL.

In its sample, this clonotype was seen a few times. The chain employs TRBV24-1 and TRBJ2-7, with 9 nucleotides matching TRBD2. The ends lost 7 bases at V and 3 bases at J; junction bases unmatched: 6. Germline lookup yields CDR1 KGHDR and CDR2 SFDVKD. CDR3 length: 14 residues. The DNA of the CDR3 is TGTGCCACCAGAAGTGGGACTAGCAGCTACGAGCAGTACTTC. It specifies CATRSGTSSYEQYF.

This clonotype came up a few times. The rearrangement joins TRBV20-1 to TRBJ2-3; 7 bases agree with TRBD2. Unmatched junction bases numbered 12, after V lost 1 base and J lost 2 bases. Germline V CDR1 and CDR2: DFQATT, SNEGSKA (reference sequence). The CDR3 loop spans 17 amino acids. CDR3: CSARARATSTITDTQYF. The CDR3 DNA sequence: TGCAGTGCTAGAGCTAGAGCGACTAGCACGATCACAGATACGCAGTATTTT.

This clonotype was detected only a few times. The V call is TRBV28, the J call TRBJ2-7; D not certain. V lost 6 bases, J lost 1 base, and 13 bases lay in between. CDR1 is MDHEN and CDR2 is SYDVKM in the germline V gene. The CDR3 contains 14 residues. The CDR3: CASSPGRFSYEQYV. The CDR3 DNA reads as TGTGCCAGCAGCCCCGGACGGTTTTCCTACGAGCAGTACGTC.

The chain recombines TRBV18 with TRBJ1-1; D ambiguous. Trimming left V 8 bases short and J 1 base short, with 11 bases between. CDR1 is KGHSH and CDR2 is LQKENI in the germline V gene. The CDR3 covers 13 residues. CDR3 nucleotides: TGTGCCAGCCAGTACACAGAGAACACTGAAGCTTTCTTT. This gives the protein CASQYTENTEAFF.

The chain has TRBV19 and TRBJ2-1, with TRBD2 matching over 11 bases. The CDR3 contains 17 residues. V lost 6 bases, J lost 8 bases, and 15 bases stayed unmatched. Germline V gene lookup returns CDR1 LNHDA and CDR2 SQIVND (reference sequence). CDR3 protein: CASREGTSGGEMDEQFF. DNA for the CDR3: TGTGCCAGTAGAGAAGGGACTAGCGGAGGAGAGATGGATGAGCAGTTCTTC.

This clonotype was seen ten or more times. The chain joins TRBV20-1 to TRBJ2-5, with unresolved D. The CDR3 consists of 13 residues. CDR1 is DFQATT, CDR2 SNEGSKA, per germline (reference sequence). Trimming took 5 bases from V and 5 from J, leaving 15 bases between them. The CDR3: CSAAPLVGETQYF. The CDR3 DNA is TGCAGTGCTGCTCCGCTAGTGGGGGAGACCCAGTACTTC.

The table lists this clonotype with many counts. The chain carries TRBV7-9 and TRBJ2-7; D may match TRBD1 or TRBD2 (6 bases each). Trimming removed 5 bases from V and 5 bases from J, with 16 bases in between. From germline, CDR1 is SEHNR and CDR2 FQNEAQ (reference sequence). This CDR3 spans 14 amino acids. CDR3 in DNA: TGTGCCAGCAGCCGCCGGGGGCCCCTGCACGAGCAGTACTTC. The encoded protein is CASSRRGPLHEQYF.

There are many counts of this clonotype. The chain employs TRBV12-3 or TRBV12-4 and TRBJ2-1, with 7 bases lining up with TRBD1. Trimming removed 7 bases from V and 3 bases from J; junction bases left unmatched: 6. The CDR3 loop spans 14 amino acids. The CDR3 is CASKGQGDYNEQFF. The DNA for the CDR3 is TGTGCCAGCAAAGGGCAGGGGGACTACAATGAGCAGTTCTTC.